This section outlines one T cell receptor (beta chain) sequence together with its context. What it binds is unknown. This CDR3 is also generated by other DNA sequences in the sample. Although they were nominally healthy when sampled, donors likely had unrecorded immune exposures. CDR1 is SGHRS, CDR2 YFSETQ, per germline. The V gene end was trimmed by 1 base and the J gene end by 4 bases; junction bases not matched to a gene: 3. The CDR3 is made up of 14 amino acids. This entry is derived from a study of cytomegalovirus exposure and HLA in healthy donors. Study-wide results and limits: In a later analysis, HLA-associated TCR beta chains were more clonally expanded than equally common others. Certain indistinguishable V segments, among them TRBV6-2 and TRBV6-3, were excluded. Many donors carried some public TCRs, although rarity characterized most TCR sequences.

Use of 60 Vbeta and 13 Jbeta primers characterized the PCR. Only in-frame clones appear in the TCRdb table, and some are missing; sequencing was by immunoSEQ multiplex PCR. Here the sample spans 100,000 to 150,000 clones, 60% to 75% being singletons. The receptor's source is a woman between 45 and 60 years old in good health and CMV-seropositive. V and J are TRBV5-1 and TRBJ2-5, with 8 nucleotides matching TRBD1. Material: PBMCs. The CDR3 bases are TGCGCCAGCAGCTTGACAGGGGGAGGAGAGACCCAGTACTTC. Its translation: CASSLTGGGETQYF.